This paragraph reports one T cell receptor (beta chain). Using a J-beta primer mix together with a sample-barcoded 5' primer, a second PCR was run for about 6 to 11 cycles. TCRdb passed the 5' RACE reads through MiXCR, listing each CDR3 protein once. The sample has about 1.1 million distinct CDR3 sequences, under 40% seen once. This entry comes from a study of blood T cells in healthy people across ages. The CDR3 totals 13 residues. Between the trimmed V and J ends, which lost 5 bases and 4 bases, there was a span of 11 bases. Germline CDR1 reads MNHEY; CDR2 reads SMNVEV (reference sequence). The clonotype comes from a man aged 18 to 29 in good health. V and J are TRBV27 and TRBJ1-2; TRBD1 might be the D (6 bases). Sequences were obtained from blood. CDR3 protein: CASSNDRLYGYTF. The CDR3 DNA reads as TGTGCCAGCAGTAACGACAGGCTCTATGGCTACACCTTC.